The present T cell receptor beta chain was sequenced within a study of neurological immune-mediated disorders. One entry per CDR3 protein, called by TCRdb with MiXCR from the 5' RACE reads. The table has about 120,000 distinct CDR3 sequences, more than 2.5% seen once. Unsorted libraries used 2 million PBMCs kept at -80 degrees C. Points from the study as a whole: Multiple sclerosis was found to have the least TCR clonal expansion, below healthy controls, and HTLV-1-associated myelopathy the most. Private repertoires in all groups were suggested by the finding that expanded clones across subjects shared no CDR3 amino acid sequences.

This clonotype was observed at least ten times. Its target is unknown. The CDR3 contains 13 residues. CDR1 is ENHRY, CDR2 SYGVKD, per germline. The V end lost 3 bases, the J end lost 5 bases, and 10 bases lay between the germline ends. The V and J genes are TRBV10-3 and TRBJ2-5; no definite D call. This TCR was recovered from a woman in her 30s with multiple sclerosis. The specimen was PBMCs. CDR3 region: CAISDPARETQYF. The CDR3 DNA follows: TGTGCCATCAGTGACCCGGCTCGGGAGACCCAGTACTTC.